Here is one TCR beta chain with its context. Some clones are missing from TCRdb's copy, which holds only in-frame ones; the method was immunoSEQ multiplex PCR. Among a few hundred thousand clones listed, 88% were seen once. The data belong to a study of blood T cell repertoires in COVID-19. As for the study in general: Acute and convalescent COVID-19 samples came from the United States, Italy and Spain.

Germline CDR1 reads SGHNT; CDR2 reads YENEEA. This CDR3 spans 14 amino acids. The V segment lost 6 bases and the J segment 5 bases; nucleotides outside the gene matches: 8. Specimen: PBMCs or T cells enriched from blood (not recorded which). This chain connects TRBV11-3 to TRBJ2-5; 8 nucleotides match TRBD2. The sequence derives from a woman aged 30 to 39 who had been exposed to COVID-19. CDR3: CASRSTAGGETQYF. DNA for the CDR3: TGTGCCAGCAGATCTACCGCGGGGGGCGAGACCCAGTACTTC.